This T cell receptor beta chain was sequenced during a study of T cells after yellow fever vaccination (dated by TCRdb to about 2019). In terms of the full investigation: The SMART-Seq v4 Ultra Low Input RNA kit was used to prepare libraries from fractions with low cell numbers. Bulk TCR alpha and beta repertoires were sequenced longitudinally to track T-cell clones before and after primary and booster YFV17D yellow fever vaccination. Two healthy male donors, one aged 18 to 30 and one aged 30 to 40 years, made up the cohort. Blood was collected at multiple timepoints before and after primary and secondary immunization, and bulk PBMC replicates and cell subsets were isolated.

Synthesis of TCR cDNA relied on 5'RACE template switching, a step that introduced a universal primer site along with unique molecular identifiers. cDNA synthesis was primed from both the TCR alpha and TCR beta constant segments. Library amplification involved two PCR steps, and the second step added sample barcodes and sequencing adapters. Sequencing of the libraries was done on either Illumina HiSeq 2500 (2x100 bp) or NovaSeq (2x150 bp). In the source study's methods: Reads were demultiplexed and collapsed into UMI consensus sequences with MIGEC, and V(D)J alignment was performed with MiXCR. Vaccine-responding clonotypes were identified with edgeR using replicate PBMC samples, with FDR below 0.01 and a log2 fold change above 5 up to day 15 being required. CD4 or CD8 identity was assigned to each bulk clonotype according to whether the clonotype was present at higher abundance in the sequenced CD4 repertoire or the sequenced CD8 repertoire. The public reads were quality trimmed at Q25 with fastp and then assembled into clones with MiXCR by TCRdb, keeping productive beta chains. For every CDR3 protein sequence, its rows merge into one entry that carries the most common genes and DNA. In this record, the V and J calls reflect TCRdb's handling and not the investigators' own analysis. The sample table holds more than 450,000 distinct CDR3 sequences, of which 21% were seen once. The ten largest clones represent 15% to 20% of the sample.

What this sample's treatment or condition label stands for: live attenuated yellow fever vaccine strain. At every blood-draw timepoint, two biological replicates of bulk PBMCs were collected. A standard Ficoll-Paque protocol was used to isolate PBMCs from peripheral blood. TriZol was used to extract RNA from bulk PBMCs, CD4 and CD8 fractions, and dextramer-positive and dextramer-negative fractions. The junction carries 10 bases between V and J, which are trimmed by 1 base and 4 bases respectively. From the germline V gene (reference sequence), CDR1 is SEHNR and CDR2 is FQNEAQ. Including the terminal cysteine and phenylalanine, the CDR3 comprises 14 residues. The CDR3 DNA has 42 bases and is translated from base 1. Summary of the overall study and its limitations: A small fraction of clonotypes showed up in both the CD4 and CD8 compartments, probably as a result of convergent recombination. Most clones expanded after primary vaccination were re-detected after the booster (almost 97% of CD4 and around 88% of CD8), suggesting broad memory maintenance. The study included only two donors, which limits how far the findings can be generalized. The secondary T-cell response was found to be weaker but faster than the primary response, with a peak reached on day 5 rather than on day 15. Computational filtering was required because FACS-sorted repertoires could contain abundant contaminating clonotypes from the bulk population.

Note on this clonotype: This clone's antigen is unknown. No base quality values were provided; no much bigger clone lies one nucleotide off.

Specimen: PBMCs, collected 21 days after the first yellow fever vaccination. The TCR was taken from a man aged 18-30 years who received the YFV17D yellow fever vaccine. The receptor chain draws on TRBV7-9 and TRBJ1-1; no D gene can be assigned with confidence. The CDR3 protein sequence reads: CASSLGGWSTEAFF. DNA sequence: TGTGCCAGCAGCTTAGGTGGTTGGAGCACTGAAGCTTTCTTT.